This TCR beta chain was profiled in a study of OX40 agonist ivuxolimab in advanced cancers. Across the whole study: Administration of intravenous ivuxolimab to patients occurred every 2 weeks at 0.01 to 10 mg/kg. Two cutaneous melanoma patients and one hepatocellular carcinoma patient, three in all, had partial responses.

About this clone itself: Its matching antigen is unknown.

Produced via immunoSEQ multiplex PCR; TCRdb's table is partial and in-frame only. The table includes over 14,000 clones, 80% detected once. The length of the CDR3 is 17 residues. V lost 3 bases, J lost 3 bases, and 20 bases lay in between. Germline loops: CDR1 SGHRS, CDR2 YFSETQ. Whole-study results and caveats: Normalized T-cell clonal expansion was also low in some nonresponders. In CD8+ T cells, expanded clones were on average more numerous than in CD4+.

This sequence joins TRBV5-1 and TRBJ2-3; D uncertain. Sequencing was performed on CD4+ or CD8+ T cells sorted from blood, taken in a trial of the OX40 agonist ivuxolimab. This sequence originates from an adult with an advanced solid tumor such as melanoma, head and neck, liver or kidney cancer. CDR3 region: CASSSPPGAAWTDTQYF. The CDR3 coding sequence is TGCGCCAGCAGCTCCCCACCTGGCGCGGCCTGGACAGATACGCAGTATTTT.